This T cell receptor beta chain was observed in a study of blood T cell repertoires in COVID-19 (dated by TCRdb to about 2020). In the study overall: Samples covering the acute and convalescent phases of COVID-19 were provided by collaborators in the United States, Italy and Spain. Where available, HLA class I and class II types were taken from metadata supplied by the sample provider and were not determined by assay-based typing. Deeply sampled blood TCRbeta repertoires from subjects exposed to, actively infected with, or recovered from COVID-19 were included in the dataset. The prospective study material was composed of cDNA or gDNA derived from T cells, B-cell-depleted T cells, or PBMCs. Samples were obtained from the ongoing ImmuneRACE study (first 160 participants) and from over a thousand subjects provided by 6 global collaborators. The repertoires were made available in a free public database intended to serve as a resource for research on the immune response to SARS-CoV-2. Nearly every sample came with metadata listing a de-identified subject ID, COVID-19 status, age in years and sex.

TCRbeta CDR3 regions were amplified from genomic DNA by means of the immunoSEQ Assay, a bias-controlled multiplex PCR. The authors' analysis ran thus. The number of nucleated cells in each sample was estimated by amplification of reference gene primers within the assay. To quantify the absolute abundance of each unique TCRbeta CDR3 rearrangement, sequence reads were collapsed and filtered. For each sample, productive Simpson clonality was calculated as the square root of Simpson's diversity index across productive rearrangements. TCRdb retrieved this table from immuneACCESS and kept in-frame rearrangements only. Not all clones are present; in checked studies, unresolved V genes account for under half, and no reason is known for the remainder. V, J and clone size derive from that table, while D and trimming were established from the DNA sequence. In all, the sample holds over 85,000 clones, and roughly 88% of those were seen once. The top ten hold approximately 3% of the sample.

What the authors observed across the whole study: The amount of clinical and demographic metadata varied by source and participant and was provided uncurated.

Its CDR3 holds 17 amino acids, cysteine through phenylalanine. Left in the record is the CDR3 DNA by itself, 51 bases read in frame from the first base. From the germline V gene, CDR1 is ENHRY and CDR2 is SYGVKD. From V the trimming removes 9 bases and from J it removes 1 base, while the gene matches leave 9 bases of the junction unaccounted for. One collaborating source in Seattle enrolled patients while the patients were actively infected and followed the patients over time throughout the course of disease. The collaborating institutions used their own protocols to collect whole blood in K2EDTA tubes. Collaborator samples were shipped for TCRbeta analysis as frozen whole blood, isolated PBMCs, or DNA extracted from either sample type. On this clone: This clone's antigen is unknown. No clone much larger than this one lies a single base away; base qualities are absent.

The clonotype comes from a woman of 80 years or more with COVID-19, enrolled during active disease. The sample was peripheral blood. The chain was built from TRBV10-3 and TRBJ2-2, with 12 junctional bases fitting TRBD1. The CDR3 region has the sequence CAISGTGGKGNTGELFF. The nucleotide sequence is TGTGCCATTTCCGGGACAGGGGGCAAAGGGAACACCGGGGAGCTGTTTTTT.